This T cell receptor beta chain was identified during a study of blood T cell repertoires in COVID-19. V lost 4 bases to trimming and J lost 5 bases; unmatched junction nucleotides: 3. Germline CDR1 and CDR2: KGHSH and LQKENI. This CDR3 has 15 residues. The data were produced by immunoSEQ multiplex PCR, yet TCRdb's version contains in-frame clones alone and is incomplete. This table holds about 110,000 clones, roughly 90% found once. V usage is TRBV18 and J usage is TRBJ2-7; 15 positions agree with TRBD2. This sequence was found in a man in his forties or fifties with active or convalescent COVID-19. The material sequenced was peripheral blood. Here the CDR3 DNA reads TGTGCCAGCTCACTCGGGACTAGCGGGAGGAACGAGCAGTACTTC. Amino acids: CASSLGTSGRNEQYF.